A single sample is the source of the 16 T cell receptor beta chains below, sequenced in a study of shared clonotypes between healthy human individuals. Naive CD8 cells comprised CD45RO-negative, CCR7-positively selected cells, excluding terminally differentiated effector memory CD45RA+ cells. Sequencing used immunoSEQ multiplex PCR; TCRdb keeps in-frame clones, though not all of them. The table lists hundreds of thousands of clones, around 96% of them singletons. Sequenced material: naive CD8+ T cells sorted from blood. These receptors were taken from a woman under 40 in good health.

V is TRBV4-1 and J is TRBJ2-1; 7 bases line up with TRBD2. CDR1 is MGHRA and CDR2 is YSYEKL in the germline V gene. The CDR3 length is 16 residues. The V and J ends lost 5 bases and 7 bases, in that order; junction bases with no gene match: 14. The CDR3 loop reads CASSFRIAGATNEQFF. DNA of the CDR3: TGCGCCAGCAGCTTCCGGATAGCGGGCGCAACAAATGAGCAGTTCTTC.

The J gene is TRBJ1-2, the V gene TRBV28; 7 bases are a match to TRBD1. V shed 5 bases and J 5 bases; nucleotides not matched to a gene: 11. The CDR3 length is 15 residues. Germline values: CDR1 MDHEN, CDR2 SYDVKM. Here the CDR3 reads CASSHQQGWTYGYTF. The CDR3 coding sequence is TGTGCCAGCAGTCACCAACAGGGGTGGACTTATGGCTACACCTTC.

V and J are TRBV9 and TRBJ2-3; D is unclear. This CDR3 has 13 residues. CDR1 is SGDLS and CDR2 is YYNGEE in the germline V gene. V shed 0 bases and J shed 4 bases, with 6 bases lying between them. The CDR3 is CASSVGSPDTQYF. The CDR3 DNA sequence: TGTGCCAGCAGCGTAGGGTCACCAGATACGCAGTATTTT. Filled out from reference TRBV9 and TRBJ2-3, the complete variable domain reads DSGVTQTPKHLITATGQRVTLRCSPRSGDLSVYWYQQSLDQGLQFLIQYYNGEERAKGNILERFSAQQFPDLHSELNLSSLELGDSALYFCASSVGSPDTQYFGPGTRLTVL.

The CDR3 protein is CASSLSYTSNYGYTF. The CDR3 nucleotides read TGTGCCAGCAGTTTATCCTACACCTCTAACTATGGCTACACCTTC. V usage is TRBV28 and J usage is TRBJ1-2; the D is unclear. The CDR3 has 15 amino acids. Germline V CDR1 and CDR2: MDHEN, SYDVKM. Trimming cost V 1 base and J 0 bases, with 9 bases left between them.

This rearrangement joins TRBV15 to TRBJ2-1; D may be TRBD2 (5 bases). V lost 4 bases, J lost 3 bases, and 13 bases lay in between. The CDR3 extends over 15 amino acids. Germline CDR1 is LNHNV and CDR2 is YYDKDF (reference sequence). Here the CDR3 DNA reads TGTGCCACCAGCAATATTTCCCGGGACTACAATGAGCAGTTCTTC. Translating gives CATSNISRDYNEQFF.

This clone was seen once. The CDR3 spells CASSFLAAGDGYTF. The CDR3 DNA sequence: TGTGCCAGCAGCTTCCTAGCGGCGGGCGACGGCTACACCTTC. The chain has TRBV5-4 and TRBJ1-2; D is unclear. Per the germline V gene, CDR1 is SGHNT and CDR2 is YYREEE (reference sequence). The CDR3 totals 14 residues. The V end lost 2 bases, the J end lost 8 bases, and 16 bases lay between the germline ends.

The chain carries TRBV27 and TRBJ2-7, with 7 positions matching TRBD1. Losses at the gene ends were 3 bases for V and 7 bases for J; bases not matched to a gene: 9. The germline V gene has CDR1 MNHEY and CDR2 SMNVEV (reference sequence). This CDR3 spans 14 amino acids. The DNA for the CDR3 is TGTGCCAGCAGTTTCAGGGGGAAGTCGGGGGAGCAGTACTTC. Translation gives CASSFRGKSGEQYF.

This clone was recorded only once. This chain connects TRBV19 to TRBJ2-7; D not resolved. The V gene lost 10 bases and the J gene lost 0 bases, with 16 bases spanning the gap. The CDR3 sequence is 14 residues long. The germline gives CDR1 LNHDA, CDR2 SQIVND (reference sequence). The CDR3 loop is CATSDQKRSYEQYF. CDR3 coding DNA: TGTGCCACCTCGGACCAAAAGCGCTCCTACGAGCAGTACTTC.

As to this clone: Other DNA sequences of this sample code for an identical CDR3. V is TRBV20-1 and J is TRBJ2-7; D is uncertain. Between the trimmed V and J ends, which lost 5 bases and 4 bases, there was a span of 9 bases. The CDR3 runs 11 residues. Per germline, CDR1 DFQATT and CDR2 SNEGSKA (reference sequence). Written as DNA, the CDR3 is TGCAGTGCTCCTAACGTATACGAGCAGTACTTC. Translation: CSAPNVYEQYF.

A single count supports this clone. Other DNA sequences of this sample code for an identical CDR3. The rearrangement links TRBV28 to TRBJ2-7, with D possibly TRBD2 on 6 matching bases. The CDR3 has 13 amino acids. With 3 bases removed from V and 1 base from J, the gap between germline ends came to 7 bases. In germline, CDR1 is MDHEN, CDR2 SYDVKM. The chain's CDR3 is CASSLGGSYEQYF. The CDR3 DNA reads as TGTGCCAGCAGTTTGGGGGGATCCTACGAGCAGTACTTC.

This clone showed up just once. The rearrangement joins TRBV6-5 to TRBJ1-4, with D unclear. The CDR3 is 15 amino acids. V was clipped by 2 bases and J by 8 bases, with 15 bases between them. Per the germline V gene, CDR1 is MNHEY and CDR2 is SVGAGI. The DNA for the CDR3 is TGTGCCAGCAGTTACGTGGGCAGGCGGAAGGAAAAACTGTTTTTT. It specifies CASSYVGRRKEKLFF.

Concerning this clone itself: Different DNA sequences within this sample yield the same CDR3. V and J are TRBV19 and TRBJ1-1; D ambiguous. V dropped 3 bases and J dropped 2 bases, with 7 bases sitting between them. The germline gives CDR1 LNHDA, CDR2 SQIVND (reference sequence). The CDR3 covers 13 residues. CDR3 nucleotide sequence: TGTGCCAGTAGTATTGCGGAAAACACTGAAGCTTTCTTT. Translated, it gives CASSIAENTEAFF.

This clone has just one count. V gene TRBV6-6 combines with J gene TRBJ2-3; D is undetermined. This CDR3 region has 13 residues. Looked up from germline, CDR1 is MNHNY and CDR2 is SVGAGI (reference sequence). Trimming removed 0 bases from V and 10 bases from J, with 11 bases in between. Here the CDR3 reads CASSYSGYVAQYF. The CDR3 nucleotides read TGTGCCAGCAGTTACTCGGGGTATGTCGCGCAGTATTTT.

This rearrangement joins TRBV2 to TRBJ2-7; D uncertain. Trimming took off 1 base at V and 3 bases at J, with 13 bases between the two ends. Germline-derived CDR1 and CDR2 are SNHLY and FYNNEI. The CDR3 totals 15 residues. The CDR3 here is CASSEGFLWGYEQYF. CDR3 nucleotide sequence: TGTGCCAGCAGTGAAGGTTTCCTATGGGGCTACGAGCAGTACTTC.

This chain joins TRBV5-6 and TRBJ2-7; D might be TRBD1 (5 bases). Trimming removed 4 bases at V and 2 bases at J, with 10 bases between. This CDR3 spans 13 amino acids. CDR1 and CDR2 from the germline V gene are SGHDT and YYEEEE. The CDR3 DNA follows: TGTGCCAGCAGCCAAGGACACGCCTACGAGCAGTACTTC. This encodes CASSQGHAYEQYF.

The rearrangement joins TRBV13 to TRBJ2-5; 11 bases map to TRBD2. Trimming at V came to 4 bases and at J to 1 base, leaving 8 bases not matched to a gene. The CDR3 spans 17 residues. Germline V lookup: CDR1 PRHDT, CDR2 FYEKMQ (reference sequence). Written as DNA, the CDR3 is TGTGCCAGCAGCTCTCCCGGGACTAGCGGACCCCAAGAGACCCAGTACTTC. Its protein product is CASSSPGTSGPQETQYF.